The 10 T cell receptor beta chains below come from one sample, sequenced in a study of blood T cell repertoires in COVID-19. Sequencing used immunoSEQ multiplex PCR; TCRdb keeps in-frame clones, though not all of them. The table shows about 39,000 clones, with approximately 90% occurring only once. Material for sequencing was peripheral blood. These receptors came from a man aged 45-60 years with active COVID-19.

The gene calls are TRBV5-1 and TRBJ1-2, with 7 bases fitting TRBD1. The germline gives CDR1 SGHRS, CDR2 YFSETQ. CDR3 length equals 14 residues. V dropped 4 bases and J dropped 0; count of bases not matched to a gene: 3. CDR3 sequence: CASSPGTANYGYTF. The DNA for the CDR3 is TGCGCCAGCAGCCCCGGGACAGCTAACTATGGCTACACCTTC.

Only one count was recorded for this clone. V gene TRBV19 combines with J gene TRBJ1-2; D might be TRBD1 (5 bases). Germline loops: CDR1 LNHDA, CDR2 SQIVND (reference sequence). V gave up 6 bases and J gave up 4 bases, with 12 bases separating them. The CDR3 extends over 13 amino acids. CDR3 in amino acids: CASSFRASYGYTF. CDR3 DNA: TGTGCCAGTAGCTTCAGGGCTTCCTATGGCTACACCTTC.

This rearrangement joins TRBV24-1 to TRBJ2-1; the D is unclear. CDR1 and CDR2 (germline): KGHDR, SFDVKD. The CDR3 contains 11 residues. Trimming took off 3 bases at V and 10 bases at J, with 6 bases between the two ends. CDR3 bases: TGTGCCACCAGTGATCTCGGGGAGCAGTTCTTC. Protein sequence: CATSDLGEQFF.

J is TRBJ2-3 and V is TRBV19, with D hard to call. This CDR3 has 12 amino acids. Per germline, CDR1 LNHDA and CDR2 SQIVND (reference sequence). V was shortened by 7 bases and J by 8 bases, with 13 bases between the two germline ends. The DNA for the CDR3 is TGTGCCAGTACTCCCCTATATGCTACGCAGTATTTT. It encodes CASTPLYATQYF.

This chain links TRBV19 with TRBJ2-5; unclear D gene. The length of the CDR3 is 13 residues. The V and J ends lost 5 bases and 2 bases respectively, with 9 bases between them. Germline CDR1 and CDR2: LNHDA and SQIVND (reference sequence). CDR3 sequence (DNA): TGTGCCAGTAGTCGCGGCTCTCAAGAGACCCAGTACTTC. As protein: CASSRGSQETQYF.

The rearrangement uses TRBV19 and TRBJ1-5, with TRBD1 matching over 7 bases. Looked up from germline, CDR1 is LNHDA and CDR2 is SQIVND (reference sequence). The CDR3 spans 15 residues. After removal of 6 bases from V and 1 base from J, the junction contained 6 bases not matched to a gene. The CDR3, as DNA: TGTGCCAGTAGATCGACAGGGCTAAGCAATCAGCCCCAGCATTTT. Protein product: CASRSTGLSNQPQHF. Full variable domain (outside the CDR3, taken from reference TRBV19 and TRBJ1-5): DGGITQSPKYLFRKEGQNVTLSCEQNLNHDAMYWYRQDPGQGLRLIYYSQIVNDFQKGDIAEGYSVSREKKESFPLTVTSAQKNPTAFYLCASRSTGLSNQPQHFGDGTRLSIL.

J is TRBJ2-1 and V is TRBV4-2; tentative D call: TRBD2 (6 bases). CDR1 and CDR2 (germline): LGHNA, YNFKEQ. This CDR3 region has 14 residues. Between the trimmed V and J ends, which lost 1 base and 6 bases, there was a span of 10 bases. The chain's CDR3 is CASSQGLVGNEQFF. The CDR3 DNA reads as TGTGCCAGCAGCCAAGGACTAGTGGGCAATGAGCAGTTCTTC.

The chain joins TRBV5-1 to TRBJ2-7, with 11 bases identical to TRBD2. In germline, CDR1 is SGHRS, CDR2 YFSETQ. The CDR3 has 16 residues. After removal of 0 bases from V and 4 bases from J, the junction contained 6 bases not matched to a gene. The CDR3 DNA reads as TGCGCCAGCAGCTTGGTCCCTAGCGGGAGGAGATACGAGCAGTACTTC. This translates into CASSLVPSGRRYEQYF.

This rearrangement joins TRBV27 to TRBJ2-7, with a possible D match to TRBD2 (5 bases). Trimming removed 1 base from V and 3 bases from J, with 7 bases in between. The CDR3 consists of 13 residues. Germline values: CDR1 MNHEY, CDR2 SMNVEV (reference sequence). CDR3 DNA sequence: TGTGCCAGCAGTTTATGGGCGGGCTACGAGCAGTACTTC. Translated, it gives CASSLWAGYEQYF.

The rearrangement joins TRBV7-2 to TRBJ2-7; 8 positions agree with TRBD1. V lost 5 bases to trimming and J lost 2 bases; unmatched junction nucleotides: 8. There are 15 residues in the CDR3. Germline V CDR1 and CDR2: SGHTA, FQGNSA. For the CDR3, the DNA is TGTGCCAGCAGCGGGCGACAGGGGAATGCCTACGAGCAGTACTTC. It specifies CASSGRQGNAYEQYF.